These T cell receptor beta chains were read from a single sample in a study of CD8+ T cells in alopecia areata. Produced via immunoSEQ multiplex PCR; TCRdb's table is partial and in-frame only. The repertoire holds 150,000 to 200,000 clones, with 65% as singletons. The sequences come from CD4+ T cells sorted from blood, collected at week 4, from a patient treated with tofacitinib. These TCRs come from a human donor with alopecia areata. Each CDR3 is given with its conserved first and last residue.

v_call cdr3_aa
TRBV5-1 CASSPGENNSPLHF
TRBV7-9 CASSLAEGPAYEQYF
TRBV6-5 CASSYYRTDYYGYTF
TRBV29-1 CSVRFSYEQYF
TRBV4-3 CASSQDFGGGSTDTQYF
TRBV7-9 CASSFGRGQGDYGYTF
TRBV4-2 CASSPRSTWSTEAFF
TRBV7-8 CASSPAGGSSGNTIYF
TRBV6-5 CASSYSGLARQETQYF
TRBV30 CAWSVRIGQRSDTQYF
TRBV19 CASIGSREGGSGYTF
TRBV5-1 CASSAYSTDTQYF
TRBV9 CASSVQGANEKLFF
TRBV29-1 CSVLGGVGETQYF
TRBV5-1 CASSTTSGDYNEQFF
TRBV30 CAWSKRLAGATGELFF
TRBV5-6 CASSVVEGYGYTF
TRBV29-1 CSVGRGLTTGELFF
TRBV30 CAWSPPGEPQHF
TRBV29-1 CSGGGETQYF
TRBV23-1 CASSHARLAYPSTDTQYF
TRBV30 CAWSSQGGSTDTQYF
TRBV9 CASSVEGVDGYTF
TRBV4-2 CASRGFTDTQYF
TRBV23-1 CASSQPGQGPLHF
TRBV9 CASSVGDRALPQYF
TRBV7-3 CASSPTGFQETQYF
TRBV7-2 CASSPFPRGGNTEAFF
TRBV5-1 CASTPWRGTDTQYF
TRBV29-1 CSVLHRGLGVNTEAFF
TRBV25-1 CASSHPQGAGETQYF
TRBV5-1 CASSFGLAGVETQYF
TRBV29-1 CSVALRETGNTIYF
TRBV19 CASSMRSADADTQYF
TRBV29-1 CSVVVRGDEQYF
TRBV19 CASSIGTIRDTQYF
TRBV6-5 CASSYEASSYNEQFF
TRBV30 CAWSVGVGEKLFF
TRBV29-1 CSVGTGQETQYF
TRBV5-1 CASSSEGPGLTEAFF
TRBV5-1 CASSLARTGGERKETQYF
TRBV9 CASSVEPGSYNEQFF
TRBV29-1 CSVDKGGYGYTF
TRBV15 CATSRDATGGEQYF
TRBV5-1 CASSLVVGTDTQYF
TRBV29-1 CSAVGGLYEQYF
TRBV29-1 CSVDRVGIGYTF
TRBV9 CASSTGQGSYEQYF
TRBV12-5 CASGLAYEQYF
TRBV25-1 CASSEIQRTYEQYF
TRBV14 CASSQDNTDTQYF
TRBV4-1 CASSHLAPRRKNSPLHF
TRBV23-1 CAKLVGAVGNTIYF
TRBV6-5 CASTPRSHSPLHF